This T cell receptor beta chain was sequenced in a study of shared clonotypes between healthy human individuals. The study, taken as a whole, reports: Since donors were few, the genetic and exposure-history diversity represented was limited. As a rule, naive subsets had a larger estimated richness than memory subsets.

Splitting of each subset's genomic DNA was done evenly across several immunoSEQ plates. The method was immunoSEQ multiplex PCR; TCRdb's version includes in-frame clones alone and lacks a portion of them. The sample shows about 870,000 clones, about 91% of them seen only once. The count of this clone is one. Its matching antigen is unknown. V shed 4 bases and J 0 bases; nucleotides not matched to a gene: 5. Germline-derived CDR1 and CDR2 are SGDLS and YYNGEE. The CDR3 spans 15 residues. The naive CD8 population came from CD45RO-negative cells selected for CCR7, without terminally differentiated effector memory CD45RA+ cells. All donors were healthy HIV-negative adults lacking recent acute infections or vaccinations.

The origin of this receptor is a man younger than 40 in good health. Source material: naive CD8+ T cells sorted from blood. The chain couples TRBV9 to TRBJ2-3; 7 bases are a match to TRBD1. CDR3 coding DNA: TGTGCCAGCAGCCCATGGGACAGTAGCACAGATACGCAGTATTTT. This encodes CASSPWDSSTDTQYF.